The rows below give T cell receptor beta chains drawn from one sample of a study of blood T cell repertoires in COVID-19. Method: immunoSEQ multiplex PCR; TCRdb's copy keeps in-frame clones and lacks some. The sample yields some 270,000 clones, approximately 84% seen once. Sequencing input: PBMCs or T cells enriched from blood (not recorded which). The receptors shown here come from a middle-aged man who had recovered from COVID-19. CDR3s include the opening cysteine and the closing phenylalanine or tryptophan. A D gene is named only where the DNA matches it firmly. A clone size is listed for some rows: how often the clone was seen (once, few, many), or a class if it is expanded.

CDR3 length	clone size	D gene	V gene	J gene	CDR3 protein	CDR3 DNA
15	NA	NA	TRBV24-1	TRBJ1-2	CATSDSTDRIYGYTF	TGTGCCACCAGTGACTCGACCGACAGGATTTATGGCTACACCTTC
12	NA	NA	TRBV18	TRBJ1-5	CASSPSNQPQHF	TGTGCCAGCTCACCATCTAATCAGCCCCAGCATTTT
15	NA	NA	TRBV6-1	TRBJ2-7	CASSDGAPFSYEQYF	TGTGCCAGCAGTGATGGGGCCCCCTTCTCCTACGAGCAGTACTTC
16	few	TRBD2	TRBV5-6	TRBJ2-4	CASPIGRGVGRNIQYF	TGTGCCAGCCCCATTGGTCGGGGGGTTGGACGGAACATTCAGTACTTC
17	NA	TRBD2	TRBV14	TRBJ2-1	CASSFLAGLSSYNEQFF	TGTGCCAGCAGTTTTCTAGCGGGGTTGAGCTCCTACAATGAGCAGTTCTTC
16	NA	TRBD2	TRBV18	TRBJ2-5	CASSPGLAVRGETQYF	TGTGCCAGCTCACCGGGACTAGCGGTGCGCGGAGAGACCCAGTACTTC
15	NA	TRBD1	TRBV6-5	TRBJ1-1	CASQTLGTGSTEAFF	TGTGCCAGCCAGACCCTAGGGACAGGGAGTACTGAAGCTTTCTTT
16	NA	TRBD2	TRBV11-1	TRBJ2-3	CASSSGTSGRADTQYF	TGTGCCAGCAGCTCAGGGACTAGCGGGAGAGCAGATACGCAGTATTTT
15	NA	TRBD1	TRBV5-6	TRBJ2-7	CASSLRTGASYEQYF	TGTGCCAGCAGCTTACGGACAGGGGCCTCCTACGAGCAGTACTTC
15	NA	NA	TRBV9	TRBJ1-2	CASSPHPGEVYGYTF	TGTGCCAGCAGCCCCCACCCGGGGGAGGTCTATGGCTACACCTTC
18	once	TRBD2	TRBV5-1	TRBJ2-2	CASSLAGGAGGRIGELFF	TGCGCCAGCAGCTTGGCGGGCGGAGCGGGGGGGCGAATCGGGGAGCTGTTTTTT
17	NA	NA	TRBV9	TRBJ2-6	CASTDTRGARFANVLTF	TGTGCCAGCACCGATACCCGGGGAGCCCGTTTCGCCAACGTCCTGACTTTC
15	NA	TRBD1	TRBV2	TRBJ1-6	CASTRQGNTNSPLHF	TGTGCCAGCACCCGACAGGGGAATACTAATTCACCCCTCCACTTT